The rows below give T cell receptor beta chains drawn from one sample of a study of cytomegalovirus exposure and HLA in healthy donors. Repertoires were generated with immunoSEQ multiplex PCR, while TCRdb's copy carries only in-frame clones and drops some. The sample has 100,000 to 150,000 clones, roughly 70% seen once; the top ten hold 5.5% to 7%. Sequencing was carried out using PBMCs. The receptors were sampled from a middle-aged man in good health and CMV-seropositive. CDR3s include the opening cysteine and the closing phenylalanine or tryptophan. Fields, in order: D gene, clone size, V gene, J gene, CDR3 protein, CDR3 DNA. D genes are given only for firm matches. Size tells how often a clone was seen (once, few, many) or the class of an expanded clone, and some rows leave it out.

>NA|NA|TRBV10-3|TRBJ2-5
CAIRGQLQETQYF
TGTGCCATCCGCGGACAACTCCAAGAGACCCAGTACTTC
>NA|NA|TRBV7-2|TRBJ2-6
CASPRESGANVLTF
TGTGCCAGCCCCAGGGAATCTGGGGCCAACGTCCTGACTTTC
>TRBD1|NA|TRBV12-5|TRBJ2-3
CASGQTGGFTDTQYF
TGTGCTAGTGGTCAGACAGGGGGCTTCACAGATACGCAGTATTTT
>NA|NA|TRBV11-2|TRBJ2-3
CASSRASRGDTQYF
TGTGCCAGCAGTCGGGCGTCGAGGGGGGATACGCAGTATTTT
>TRBD1|NA|TRBV5-1|TRBJ2-7
CASSLGDRGYEQYF
TGCGCCAGCAGCTTGGGGGACAGGGGGTACGAGCAGTACTTC
>NA|NA|TRBV10-1|TRBJ2-6
CASSEASSGANVLTF
TGCGCCAGCAGTGAGGCGTCCTCTGGGGCCAACGTCCTGACTTTC
>TRBD1|NA|TRBV9|TRBJ2-7
CASSLGQGASYEQYF
TGTGCCAGCAGCCTTGGACAGGGGGCCTCCTACGAGCAGTACTTC
>NA|NA|TRBV7-2|TRBJ1-6
CASTTRAGDYSPLHF
TGTGCCAGCACCACTAGGGCAGGAGACTATTCACCCCTCCACTTT
>NA|NA|TRBV5-6|TRBJ1-1
CASSFGPSTPPDTEAFF
TGTGCCAGCAGCTTTGGGCCCTCCACGCCCCCCGACACTGAAGCTTTCTTT
>NA|NA|TRBV14|TRBJ2-7
CASSQDPRQRNLREQYF
TGTGCCAGCAGCCAAGACCCCCGACAGAGAAACTTACGTGAGCAGTACTTC
>NA|NA|TRBV13|TRBJ2-3
CASSLRDRVSTDTQYF
TGTGCCAGCAGCTTACGAGACAGAGTTAGCACAGATACGCAGTATTTT
>NA|NA|TRBV30|TRBJ1-2
CAWTEGRLYGYTF
TGTGCCTGGACCGAAGGGAGGCTCTATGGCTACACCTTC
>NA|few|TRBV9|TRBJ2-2
CASSVAAGLPNTGELFF
TGTGCCAGCAGCGTAGCTGCGGGACTCCCGAACACCGGGGAGCTGTTTTTT
>TRBD1|NA|TRBV5-1|TRBJ2-7
CASSLAPTGGGYEQYF
TGCGCCAGCAGCTTGGCTCCCACAGGGGGCGGCTACGAGCAGTACTTC
>TRBD2|NA|TRBV5-4|TRBJ2-3
CASSSSGGAEDTQYF
TGTGCCAGCAGCTCTAGCGGGGGGGCCGAAGATACGCAGTATTTT
>NA|few|TRBV7-2|TRBJ2-1
CASSPFANPEQFF
TGTGCCAGCAGCCCCTTCGCGAACCCTGAGCAGTTCTTC
>NA|NA|TRBV10-3|TRBJ2-5
CAISPGTQETQYF
TGTGCCATCAGTCCGGGAACCCAAGAGACCCAGTACTTC
>TRBD2|NA|TRBV19|TRBJ2-3
CASSMTSGRTDTQYF
TGTGCCAGTAGTATGACTAGCGGGAGGACGGATACGCAGTATTTT
>NA|NA|TRBV27|TRBJ1-5
CASSLIPLQPQHF
TGTGCCAGCAGTTTAATCCCTCTTCAGCCCCAGCATTTT